This section outlines one T cell receptor (beta chain) sequence together with its context. The sample belongs to a study of spatial heterogeneity in lung cancer. TCRdb ran MiXCR on the 5' RACE reads and lists one entry per CDR3 protein. The sample has some 120,000 distinct CDR3 sequences, over 9% seen once. Regarding time point: blood at routine non-recurrence follow-up after resection. The sequenced material consisted of unsorted whole RNA from tumor, nontumor lung or frozen PBMC. The V gene lost 4 bases and the J gene lost 0 bases, with 14 bases spanning the gap. CDR1 and CDR2 from the germline V gene are SGHNT and YYREEE (reference sequence). CDR3 length: 16 residues.

Specimen: PBMCs, collected at follow-up. The TCR was taken from a male donor with early-stage non-small cell lung cancer. V and J are TRBV5-4 and TRBJ2-1; D gene unclear. CDR3 loop: CASSPARDRSYNEQFF. CDR3 nucleotide sequence: TGTGCCAGCAGCCCCGCTCGAGACCGCTCCTACAATGAGCAGTTCTTC.